A selection of T cell receptor beta chains follows, all from one sample in a study of blood T cell repertoires in COVID-19. Clones were sequenced by immunoSEQ multiplex PCR, and TCRdb holds only the in-frame ones, with some missing. The sample yields about 300,000 clones, 88% seen once. What was sequenced was peripheral blood. The source is a woman under 40 who had recovered from COVID-19. CDR3s include the opening cysteine and the closing phenylalanine or tryptophan. D genes are given only for firm matches. A clone size is listed for some rows: how often the clone was seen (once, few, many), or a class if it is expanded.

>TRBJ1-1|TRBV30|-|-
CAWSVRGTEAFF
TGTGCCTGGAGTGTTCGAGGGACTGAAGCTTTCTTT
>TRBJ2-1|TRBV5-1|-|-
CASSLGALTYNEQFF
TGCGCCAGCAGCTTGGGGGCCCTTACCTACAATGAGCAGTTCTTC
>TRBJ1-2|TRBV19|-|-
CASSWRSNYGYTF
TGTGCCAGTAGTTGGAGGTCTAACTATGGCTACACCTTC
>TRBJ2-7|TRBV7-2|-|-
CASSQLGASFEQYF
TGTGCCAGCAGCCAACTGGGGGCCAGTTTCGAGCAGTACTTC
>TRBJ1-2|TRBV19|-|TRBD1
CASRDPGQGMGYTF
TGTGCCAGTAGGGATCCGGGACAGGGAATGGGCTACACCTTC
>TRBJ1-2|TRBV27|-|-
CASSFGRRNYGYTF
TGTGCCAGCAGTTTTGGGAGAAGGAACTATGGCTACACCTTC
>TRBJ2-6|TRBV7-2|-|TRBD2
CASSLTSGAGANVLTF
TGTGCCAGCAGCTTGACTAGCGGGGCTGGGGCCAACGTCCTGACTTTC
>TRBJ2-7|TRBV6-4|-|TRBD2
CASSDWLAGRSTYEQYF
TGTGCCAGCAGTGACTGGTTAGCGGGGCGCTCGACCTACGAGCAGTACTTC
>TRBJ1-2|TRBV6-2/TRBV6-3|few|-
CASSPNPGTGGYTF
TGTGCCAGCAGTCCGAACCCTGGGACTGGTGGCTACACCTTC
>TRBJ2-5|TRBV28|-|-
CASSLTGRQETQYF
TGTGCCAGCAGCCTCACAGGGCGGCAAGAGACCCAGTACTTC
>TRBJ2-1|TRBV27|-|-
CASSADRNTYNEQFF
TGTGCCAGCAGTGCGGACAGAAACACCTACAATGAGCAGTTCTTC
>TRBJ1-3|TRBV5-1|-|-
CASGGGSSGNTIYF
TGCGCCAGCGGCGGAGGCAGCTCTGGAAACACCATATATTTT
>TRBJ1-1|TRBV5-4|-|-
CASSSPGKAEDTEAFF
TGTGCCAGCAGCTCGCCAGGGAAGGCCGAGGACACTGAAGCTTTCTTT
>TRBJ2-1|TRBV19|-|TRBD1
CASSMGQNDNEQFF
TGTGCCAGTAGTATGGGACAGAATGACAATGAGCAGTTCTTC
>TRBJ1-2|TRBV6-5|-|TRBD1
CASRGGGRGYTF
TGTGCCAGCCGAGGGGGCGGGCGCGGCTACACCTTC